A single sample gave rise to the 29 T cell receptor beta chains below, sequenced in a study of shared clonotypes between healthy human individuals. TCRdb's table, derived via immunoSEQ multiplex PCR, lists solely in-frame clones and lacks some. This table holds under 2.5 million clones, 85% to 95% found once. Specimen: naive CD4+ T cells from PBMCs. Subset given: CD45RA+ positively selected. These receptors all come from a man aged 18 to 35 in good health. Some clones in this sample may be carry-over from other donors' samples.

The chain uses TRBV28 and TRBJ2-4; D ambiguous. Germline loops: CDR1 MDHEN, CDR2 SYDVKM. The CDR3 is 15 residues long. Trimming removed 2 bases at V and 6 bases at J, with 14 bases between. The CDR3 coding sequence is TGTGCCAGCAGTTTAGGGCAGGCTAGGAGAAACATTCAGTACTTC. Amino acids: CASSLGQARRNIQYF. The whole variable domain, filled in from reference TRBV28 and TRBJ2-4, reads DVKVTQSSRYLVKRTGEKVFLECVQDMDHENMFWYRQDPGLGLRLIYFSYDVKMKEKGDIPEGYSVSREKKERFSLILESASTNQTSMYLCASSLGQARRNIQYFGAGTRLSVL.

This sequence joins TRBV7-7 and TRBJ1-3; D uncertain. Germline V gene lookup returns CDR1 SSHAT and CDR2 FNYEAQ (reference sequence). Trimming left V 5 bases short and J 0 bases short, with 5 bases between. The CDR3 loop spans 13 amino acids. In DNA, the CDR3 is TGTGCCAGCAGCCAAGACTCTGGAAACACCATATATTTT. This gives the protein CASSQDSGNTIYF.

The CDR3 here is CASSFRSGSVYEQFF. The CDR3 DNA follows: TGCGCCAGCAGCTTCCGTAGCGGGAGCGTCTATGAGCAGTTCTTC. This rearrangement joins TRBV5-1 to TRBJ2-1; 9 bases are a match to TRBD2. In germline, CDR1 is SGHRS, CDR2 YFSETQ. Losses at the gene ends were 2 bases for V and 8 bases for J; bases not matched to a gene: 8. CDR3 length: 15 amino acids.

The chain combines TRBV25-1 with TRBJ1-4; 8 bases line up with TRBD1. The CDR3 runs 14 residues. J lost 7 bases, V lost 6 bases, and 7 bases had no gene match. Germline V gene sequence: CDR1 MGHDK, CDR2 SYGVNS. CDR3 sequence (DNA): TGTGCCAGCAGACAGACAGGGGAAGTTGAAAAACTGTTTTTT. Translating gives CASRQTGEVEKLFF.

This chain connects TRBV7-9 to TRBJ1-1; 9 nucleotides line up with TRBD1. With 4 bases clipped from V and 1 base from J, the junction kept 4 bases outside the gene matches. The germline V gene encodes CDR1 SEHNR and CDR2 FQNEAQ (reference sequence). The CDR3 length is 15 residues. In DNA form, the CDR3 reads TGTGCCAGCAGCTCATACAGGGGGCAGAACACTGAAGCTTTCTTT. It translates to CASSSYRGQNTEAFF.

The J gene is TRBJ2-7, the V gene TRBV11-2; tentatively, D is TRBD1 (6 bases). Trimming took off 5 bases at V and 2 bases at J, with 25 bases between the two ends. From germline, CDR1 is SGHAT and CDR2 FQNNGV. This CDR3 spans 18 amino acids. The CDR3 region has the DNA TGTGCCAGCAGCCCCCTGGACAGAAAATCATACAGACCCTACGAGCAGTACTTC. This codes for CASSPLDRKSYRPYEQYF.

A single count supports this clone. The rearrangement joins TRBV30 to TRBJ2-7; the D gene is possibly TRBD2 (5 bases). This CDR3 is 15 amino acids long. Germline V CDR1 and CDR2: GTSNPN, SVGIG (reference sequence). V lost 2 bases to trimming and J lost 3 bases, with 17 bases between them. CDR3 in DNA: TGTGCCTGGAGTTCCCCGGGATCAATATTCTACGAGCAGTACTTC. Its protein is CAWSSPGSIFYEQYF.

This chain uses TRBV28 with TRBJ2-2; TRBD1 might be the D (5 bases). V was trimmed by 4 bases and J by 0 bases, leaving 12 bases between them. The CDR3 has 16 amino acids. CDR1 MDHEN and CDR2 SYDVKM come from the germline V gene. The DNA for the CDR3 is TGTGCCAGCAGTTATATAGGGGCCCCGAACACCGGGGAGCTGTTTTTT. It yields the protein CASSYIGAPNTGELFF.

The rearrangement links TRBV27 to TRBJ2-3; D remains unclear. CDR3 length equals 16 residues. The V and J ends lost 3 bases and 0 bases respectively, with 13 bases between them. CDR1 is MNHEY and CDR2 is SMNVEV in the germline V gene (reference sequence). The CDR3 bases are TGTGCCAGCAGTTTGAAGGGCTTCTCTAGCACAGATACGCAGTATTTT. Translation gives CASSLKGFSSTDTQYF.

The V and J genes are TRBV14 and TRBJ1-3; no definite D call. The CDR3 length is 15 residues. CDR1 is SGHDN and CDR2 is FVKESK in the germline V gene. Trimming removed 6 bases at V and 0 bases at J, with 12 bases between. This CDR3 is CASRSTGTSGNTIYF. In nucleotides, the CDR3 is TGTGCCAGCAGATCGACGGGAACCTCTGGAAACACCATATATTTT.

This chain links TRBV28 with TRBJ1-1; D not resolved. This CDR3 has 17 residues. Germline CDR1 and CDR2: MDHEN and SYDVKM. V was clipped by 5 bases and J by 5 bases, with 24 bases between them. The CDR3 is CASSLLDGPGGRTEAFF. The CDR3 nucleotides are TGTGCCAGCAGTCTACTCGACGGCCCCGGAGGTAGGACTGAAGCTTTCTTT.

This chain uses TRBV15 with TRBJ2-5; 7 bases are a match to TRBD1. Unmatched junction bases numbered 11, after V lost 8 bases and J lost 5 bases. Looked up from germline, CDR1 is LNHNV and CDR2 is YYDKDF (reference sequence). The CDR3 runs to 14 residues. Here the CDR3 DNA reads TGTGCCACCGGCGAGAGGGGGCGCGTTGAGACCCAGTACTTC. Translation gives CATGERGRVETQYF.

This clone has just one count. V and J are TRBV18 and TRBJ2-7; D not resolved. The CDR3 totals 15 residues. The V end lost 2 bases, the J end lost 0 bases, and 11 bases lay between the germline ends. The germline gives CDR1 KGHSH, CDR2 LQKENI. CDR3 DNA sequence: TGTGCCAGCTCACCATCCAGGTCCTCCTCCTACGAGCAGTACTTC. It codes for CASSPSRSSSYEQYF. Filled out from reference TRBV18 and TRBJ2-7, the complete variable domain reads NAGVMQNPRHLVRRRGQEARLRCSPMKGHSHVYWYRQLPEEGLKFMVYLQKENIIDESGMPKERFSAEFPKEGPSILRIQQVVRGDSAAYFCASSPSRSSSYEQYFGPGTRLTVT.

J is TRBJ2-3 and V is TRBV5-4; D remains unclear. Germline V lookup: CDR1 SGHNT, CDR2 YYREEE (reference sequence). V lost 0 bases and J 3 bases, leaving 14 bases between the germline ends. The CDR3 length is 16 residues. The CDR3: CASSLVGLSGTDTQYF. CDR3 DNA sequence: TGTGCCAGCAGCTTGGTAGGGCTATCTGGGACAGATACGCAGTATTTT.

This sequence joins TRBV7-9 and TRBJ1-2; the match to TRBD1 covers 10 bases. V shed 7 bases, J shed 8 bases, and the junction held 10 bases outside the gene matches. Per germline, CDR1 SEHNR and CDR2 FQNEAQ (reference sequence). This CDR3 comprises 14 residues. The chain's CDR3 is CASTQGQGHKGYTF. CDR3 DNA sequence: TGTGCCAGCACTCAGGGACAGGGGCATAAGGGCTACACCTTC. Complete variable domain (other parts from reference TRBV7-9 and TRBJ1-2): DTGVSQNPRHKITKRGQNVTFRCDPISEHNRLYWYRQTLGQGPEFLTYFQNEAQLEKSRLLSDRFSAERPKGSFSTLEIQRTEQGDSAMYLCASTQGQGHKGYTFGSGTRLTVV.

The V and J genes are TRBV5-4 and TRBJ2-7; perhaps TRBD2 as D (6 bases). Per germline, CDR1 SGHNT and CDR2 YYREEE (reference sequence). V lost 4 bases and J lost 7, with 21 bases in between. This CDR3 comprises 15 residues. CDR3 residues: CASSPLGGSLREQYF. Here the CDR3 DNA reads TGTGCCAGCAGCCCTTTGGGGGGATCCCTGAGGGAGCAGTACTTC.

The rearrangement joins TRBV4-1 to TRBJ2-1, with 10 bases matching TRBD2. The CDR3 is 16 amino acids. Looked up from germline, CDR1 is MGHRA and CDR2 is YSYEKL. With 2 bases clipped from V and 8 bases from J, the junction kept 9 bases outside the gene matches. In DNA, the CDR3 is TGCGCCAGCAGCCAAACTAGCGGGAACCTTTGGGATGAGCAGTTCTTC. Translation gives CASSQTSGNLWDEQFF.

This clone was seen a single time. CDR3 bases: TGTGCCAGCTCACCAAAGGGGTTGGACACTGAAGCTTTCTTT. Protein: CASSPKGLDTEAFF. The chain is built from TRBV18 and TRBJ1-1, with a weak D call TRBD1 (5 bases). Germline CDR1 KGHSH, CDR2 LQKENI. Trimming cost V 2 bases and J 3 bases, with 10 bases left between them. The CDR3 covers 14 residues.

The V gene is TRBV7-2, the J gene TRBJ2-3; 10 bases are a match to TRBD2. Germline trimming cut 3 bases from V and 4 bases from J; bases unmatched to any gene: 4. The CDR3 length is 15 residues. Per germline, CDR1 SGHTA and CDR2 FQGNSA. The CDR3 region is CASSFTSGTADTQYF. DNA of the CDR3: TGTGCCAGCAGCTTTACTAGCGGGACCGCAGATACGCAGTATTTT.

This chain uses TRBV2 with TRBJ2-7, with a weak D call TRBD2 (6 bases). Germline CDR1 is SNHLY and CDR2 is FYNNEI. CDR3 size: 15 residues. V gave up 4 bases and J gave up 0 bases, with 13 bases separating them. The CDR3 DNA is TGTGCCAGCAGTGTTGGGGGAGGCCCCTCCTACGAGCAGTACTTC. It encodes CASSVGGGPSYEQYF.

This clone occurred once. CDR3 region: CASSARGGSGELFF. The CDR3 DNA follows: TGTGCCAGCAGCGCACGCGGGGGTTCCGGGGAGCTGTTTTTT. This chain uses TRBV7-3 with TRBJ2-2; 7 bases align to TRBD2. The CDR3 length is 14 residues. Germline V gene data show CDR1 as SGHTA and CDR2 as FQGTGA. Trimming cost V 5 bases and J 6 bases; bases outside gene matches: 6. Complete variable domain (other parts from reference TRBV7-3 and TRBJ2-2): GAGVSQTPSNKVTEKGKYVELRCDPISGHTALYWYRQSLGQGPEFLIYFQGTGAADDSGLPNDRFFAVRPEGSVSTLKIQRTERGDSAVYLCASSARGGSGELFFGEGSRLTVL.

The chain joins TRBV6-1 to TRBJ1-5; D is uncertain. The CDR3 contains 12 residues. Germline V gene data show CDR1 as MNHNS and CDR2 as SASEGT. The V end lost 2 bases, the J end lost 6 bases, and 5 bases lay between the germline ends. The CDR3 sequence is CASSELGQPQHF. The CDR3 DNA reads TGTGCCAGCAGTGAACTAGGTCAGCCCCAGCATTTT.

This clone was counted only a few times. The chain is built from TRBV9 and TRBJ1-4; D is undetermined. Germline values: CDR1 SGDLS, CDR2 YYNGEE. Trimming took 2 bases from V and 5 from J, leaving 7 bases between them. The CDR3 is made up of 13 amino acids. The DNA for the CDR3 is TGTGCCAGCAGCGTGAGGCCGAATGAAAAACTGTTTTTT. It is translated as CASSVRPNEKLFF. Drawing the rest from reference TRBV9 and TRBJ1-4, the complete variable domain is DSGVTQTPKHLITATGQRVTLRCSPRSGDLSVYWYQQSLDQGLQFLIQYYNGEERAKGNILERFSAQQFPDLHSELNLSSLELGDSALYFCASSVRPNEKLFFGSGTQLSVL.

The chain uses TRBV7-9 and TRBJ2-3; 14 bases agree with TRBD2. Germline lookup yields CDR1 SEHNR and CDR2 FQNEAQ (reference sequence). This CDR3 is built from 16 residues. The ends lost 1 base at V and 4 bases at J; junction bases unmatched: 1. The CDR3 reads CASSLGLAGGPDTQYF. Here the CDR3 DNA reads TGTGCCAGCAGCTTAGGACTAGCGGGAGGGCCAGATACGCAGTATTTT.

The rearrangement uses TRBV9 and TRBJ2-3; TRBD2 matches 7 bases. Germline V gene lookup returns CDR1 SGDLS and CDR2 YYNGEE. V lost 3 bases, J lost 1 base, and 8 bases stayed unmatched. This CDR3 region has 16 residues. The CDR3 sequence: CASSATMSGGTDTQYF. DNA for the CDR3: TGTGCCAGCAGCGCCACTATGAGCGGGGGCACAGATACGCAGTATTTT.

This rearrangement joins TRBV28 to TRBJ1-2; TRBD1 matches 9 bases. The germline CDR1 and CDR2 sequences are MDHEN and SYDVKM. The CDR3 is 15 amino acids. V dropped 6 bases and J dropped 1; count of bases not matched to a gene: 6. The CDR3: CASSETGGRNYGYTF. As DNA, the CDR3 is TGTGCCAGCAGCGAGACAGGGGGTCGTAACTATGGCTACACCTTC.

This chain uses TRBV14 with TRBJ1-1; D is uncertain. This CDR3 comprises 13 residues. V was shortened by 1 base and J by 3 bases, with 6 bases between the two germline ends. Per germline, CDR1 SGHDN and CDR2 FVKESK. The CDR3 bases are TGTGCCAGCAGCCAAGTTCCCCACACTGAAGCTTTCTTT. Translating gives CASSQVPHTEAFF. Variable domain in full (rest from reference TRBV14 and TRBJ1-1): EAGVTQFPSHSVIEKGQTVTLRCDPISGHDNLYWYRRVMGKEIKFLLHFVKESKQDESGMPNNRFLAERTGGTYSTLKVQPAELEDSGVYFCASSQVPHTEAFFGQGTRLTVV.

The CDR3 here is CASRLDRGDFNEQFF. In DNA, the CDR3 is TGTGCCAGCAGATTGGACAGGGGTGATTTCAATGAGCAGTTCTTC. The chain uses TRBV28 and TRBJ2-1; 9 bases fit TRBD1. The CDR3 loop spans 15 amino acids. Trimming cost V 6 bases and J 6 bases; bases outside gene matches: 9. The germline V gene encodes CDR1 MDHEN and CDR2 SYDVKM.

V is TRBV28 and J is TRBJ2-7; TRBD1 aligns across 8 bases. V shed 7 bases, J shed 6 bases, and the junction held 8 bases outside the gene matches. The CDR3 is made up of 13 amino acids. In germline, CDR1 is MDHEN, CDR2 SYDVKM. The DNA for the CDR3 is TGTGCCAGCATCAACTCACAGGGGGGCGAGCAGTACTTC. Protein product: CASINSQGGEQYF.